Given below is one TCR beta chain in context. Its cognate antigen has yet to be identified. No qualities accompany the bases; no much larger clone lies one base away. Using the deep immunoSEQ assay, multiplex PCR amplified TCR CDR3 regions from genomic DNA. Extracted genomic DNA from each cell subset was spread evenly across all wells of several immunoSEQ 96-well plates, with each plate serving as a replicate. For sorted subsets, each replicate PCR was loaded with roughly 0.2 ug genomic DNA, equivalent to some 27,000 T cell genomes. Purified libraries were quantified with a Qubit 3.0 fluorometer, sized on a Bioanalyzer 2100, and re-quantified with the KAPA Library Quantification kit. A separate single-read 150-cycle Illumina NextSeq 550 flow cell was used to sequence each immunoSEQ 96-well plate. Concerning the study's data processing: The immunoSEQ output contained only junctional sequences without quality scores, so filtering could not match that applied to full-length reads. To assign V/J genes and CDR3, sequences were annotated using PyIR, a Python wrapper for IgBLAST v1.9, with IMGT germline references. Any read was removed if the V/J assignment was weak (E-value above 1e-6), the CDR3 was missing, or the read contained stop codons, out-of-frame junctions, or ambiguous translated residues. V3J clonotypes were defined as sequences sharing the same inferred V gene, J gene, and CDR3 amino acid sequence. To compute the percentage overlap between repertoires, the number of shared unique clonotypes was divided by the size of the smaller repertoire. RTK rarefaction, the Chao1 estimator, and Recon v2.1 estimates of unobserved clonotypes were used to assess repertoire richness. Generation probabilities for all TCRbeta clonotypes obtained by the gDNA method from a handful of donors were computed using OLGA. Drawn from immuneACCESS, this table holds only the in-frame rearrangements with V and J called that TCRdb kept. Clones are partly lost; checked studies trace under half to an unresolved V gene and leave the rest unexplained. The D gene and trimming were derived from the DNA, and the V and J assignments and clone size from that table. This sample holds about 1.5 million clones; 98% were observed only once. Around 0.45% of the sample is held by the ten biggest clonotypes.

The data were obtained in a study of shared clonotypes between healthy human individuals (dated by TCRdb to 2018 to 2021). About the full investigation: A few men and two women, aged 18 to 49 years, made up the cohort. For each donor, three plates each were used for CD4 naive and CD4 memory, two plates were used for CD8 naive, and one plate was used for CD8 memory. To estimate repertoire size and how much clonotypes are shared between individuals, the study performed deep sequencing of blood TCR repertoires from roughly five healthy adults. To increase sequencing depth and limit assay-specific biases, TCR repertoire library preparation and sequencing were carried out by different laboratories using diverse techniques. Each donor's leukapheresis produced roughly between roughly 0.9 and 9 billion PBMCs. The full study reports these points: Sampling was restricted to blood, and TCR repertoires in tissues likely differ from the TCR repertoires found in blood. Larger estimated clonotype richness was generally found for naive subsets than for memory subsets. Rarefaction of sorted-subset datasets indicated incomplete sequencing despite the large sequencing depth. Because the study included a small number of donors, the genetic and exposure-history diversity represented was limited. Pairwise subsampling led to the expectation that sequencing depth would affect the degree of clonotype sharing among donors. About 4.5% of naive CD4, more than 3% of naive CD8, about 2.1% of memory CD4, and over 0.35% of memory CD8 clonotypes were shared across a few donors. Higher generation probabilities were observed for clonotypes shared by all four sorted-subset donors than for non-shared clonotypes.

The donors were healthy, HIV-negative adults who had no recently reported acute infections or vaccinations. Only Caucasian adults living in Nashville, Tennessee, USA were represented among the donors. Magnetic negative selection was used to enrich CD4+ T cells, after which naive cells were positively selected on CD45RA and the negative fraction became the memory subset. Blood was obtained by leukapheresis, after which PBMCs were separated by Ficoll-Histopaque density gradient centrifugation and cryopreserved in liquid nitrogen vapor phase. Purity and quantity of every magnetically sorted T cell population were checked by analytical flow cytometry. Each sorted fraction had its genomic DNA isolated and then quantified by UV absorbance on a Nanodrop 2000c. According to the germline V gene, CDR1 reads SGHRS and CDR2 reads YFSETQ. From the cysteine through the phenylalanine, the CDR3 covers 17 amino acids. Solely the CDR3 DNA is kept, with 51 bases framed from the first base. V is trimmed back by 0 bases and J by 4 bases, and the junction contains 9 bases that no gene match accounts for.

The chain couples TRBV5-1 to TRBJ2-2; the central 7 bases match TRBD2. This clonotype was obtained from a man aged 25-45 years in good health. The specimen sequenced was naive CD4+ T cells sorted from blood. The cell subset or site label for this specimen denotes: CD45RA+ positively selected. This receptor has the CDR3 CASSLGVRERVTGELFF. The DNA reads TGCGCCAGCAGCTTGGGGGTGCGGGAGCGGGTCACCGGGGAGCTGTTTTTT.